The rows below give T cell receptor beta chains drawn from one sample of a study of T cell changes during pregnancy in multiple sclerosis. Assay used: immunoSEQ multiplex PCR; TCRdb lists only in-frame clones, some missing. Of roughly 47,000 clones listed, around 87% were seen once; the top ten hold around 7.9%. Material: CD8+ T cells from peripheral blood mononuclear cells, obtained in the second trimester of pregnancy. All receptors come from a female donor with multiple sclerosis, enrolled in a pregnancy study. CDR3s include the opening cysteine and the closing phenylalanine or tryptophan. The order of the fields is clone size, D gene, J gene, V gene, CDR3 DNA, CDR3 protein. A D gene is named only where the DNA matches it firmly. Where a row states a size, it is once, few, many or the class of an expanded clone; other rows omit it.

clone_size: NA
d_call: NA
j_call: TRBJ2-3
v_call: TRBV5-1
cdr3_nt: TGCGCCAGCAGCTTCGACACGGGAGCAGATACGCAGTATTTT
cdr3_aa: CASSFDTGADTQYF

clone_size: NA
d_call: TRBD2
j_call: TRBJ2-1
v_call: TRBV4-1
cdr3_nt: TGCGCCAGCAGCCCGGGGGGGGGCGCGGTCCCGGGCGGGTCCTACAATGAGCAGTTCTTC
cdr3_aa: CASSPGGGAVPGGSYNEQFF

clone_size: NA
d_call: NA
j_call: TRBJ2-7
v_call: TRBV18
cdr3_nt: TGTGCCAGCTCACCCACCTGGGGGGGGGCAAATTCCTACGAGCAGTACTTC
cdr3_aa: CASSPTWGGANSYEQYF

clone_size: NA
d_call: NA
j_call: TRBJ1-1
v_call: TRBV9
cdr3_nt: TGTGCCAGCAGCGGTGGGGGGGCCGCTGAAGCTTTCTTT
cdr3_aa: CASSGGGAAEAFF

clone_size: NA
d_call: TRBD1
j_call: TRBJ2-1
v_call: TRBV2
cdr3_nt: TGTGCCAGCAGACAACGGGACAGGGTCTACAATGAGCAGTTCTTC
cdr3_aa: CASRQRDRVYNEQFF

clone_size: NA
d_call: TRBD1
j_call: TRBJ2-2
v_call: TRBV11-2
cdr3_nt: TGTGCCAGCAGCATGGGACAGCCGGAGCTGTTTTTT
cdr3_aa: CASSMGQPELFF

clone_size: NA
d_call: NA
j_call: TRBJ1-2
v_call: TRBV5-6
cdr3_nt: TGTGCCAGCAGCCGACAGGTAGCCTACACCTTC
cdr3_aa: CASSRQVAYTF

clone_size: NA
d_call: TRBD2
j_call: TRBJ2-3
v_call: TRBV7-3
cdr3_nt: TGTGCCAGCAGCCCCAGCGGGGGGGCGGCAGATACGCAGTATTTT
cdr3_aa: CASSPSGGAADTQYF

clone_size: NA
d_call: NA
j_call: TRBJ2-7
v_call: TRBV14
cdr3_nt: TGTGCCAGCAGCCAAGATCACGTGGCAGGGGTCACCTACGAGCAGTACTTC
cdr3_aa: CASSQDHVAGVTYEQYF

clone_size: NA
d_call: TRBD2
j_call: TRBJ2-1
v_call: TRBV7-9
cdr3_nt: TGTGCCAGCAGCCCTATAGCGGGGGGGCCTAGCAATGAGCAGTTCTTC
cdr3_aa: CASSPIAGGPSNEQFF

clone_size: few
d_call: NA
j_call: TRBJ2-2
v_call: TRBV9
cdr3_nt: TGTGCCAGCAGCGTACGGCCCTCCCCAGGGTCTTCGAACACCGGGGAGCTGTTTTTT
cdr3_aa: CASSVRPSPGSSNTGELFF

clone_size: NA
d_call: TRBD1
j_call: TRBJ1-2
v_call: TRBV13
cdr3_nt: TGTGCCAGCAGCCTACAGGGGAACAGCTATGGCTACACCTTC
cdr3_aa: CASSLQGNSYGYTF

clone_size: NA
d_call: TRBD1
j_call: TRBJ1-2
v_call: TRBV18
cdr3_nt: TGTGCCAGCTCACTCGGACAGGGGGCGCGACTCCCCTATGGCTACACCTTC
cdr3_aa: CASSLGQGARLPYGYTF

clone_size: NA
d_call: NA
j_call: TRBJ1-1
v_call: TRBV4-1
cdr3_nt: TGCGCCAGCAGCCAAGTAACAGATGTGAACACTGAAGCTTTCTTT
cdr3_aa: CASSQVTDVNTEAFF

clone_size: NA
d_call: NA
j_call: TRBJ1-3
v_call: TRBV5-4
cdr3_nt: TGTGCCAGCAGCTTGGATATCTCTGGAAACACCATATATTTT
cdr3_aa: CASSLDISGNTIYF

clone_size: once
d_call: TRBD1
j_call: TRBJ1-2
v_call: TRBV7-9
cdr3_nt: TGTGCCAGCAGCTCGCCAGGGGGCCGTGAGCGCGGTGATGGCTACACCTTC
cdr3_aa: CASSSPGGRERGDGYTF

clone_size: NA
d_call: TRBD2
j_call: TRBJ2-1
v_call: TRBV13
cdr3_nt: TGTGCCAGCAGCTCCGCCGGGACTAGCGGGGAGGACAATGAGCAGTTCTTC
cdr3_aa: CASSSAGTSGEDNEQFF

clone_size: NA
d_call: TRBD1
j_call: TRBJ1-3
v_call: TRBV9
cdr3_nt: TGTGCCAGCAGCGTGGGACAGGGGGGAAACACCATATATTTT
cdr3_aa: CASSVGQGGNTIYF

clone_size: NA
d_call: TRBD1
j_call: TRBJ2-6
v_call: TRBV29-1
cdr3_nt: TGCAGCGTTGGGGGACAGGGGGTTGGGGCCAACGTCCTGACTTTC
cdr3_aa: CSVGGQGVGANVLTF

clone_size: NA
d_call: NA
j_call: TRBJ2-2
v_call: TRBV10-3
cdr3_nt: TGTGCCATCAGTGACCTAGGCTGGGAACAGGGTAATACCGGGGAGCTGTTTTTT
cdr3_aa: CAISDLGWEQGNTGELFF

clone_size: NA
d_call: NA
j_call: TRBJ1-1
v_call: TRBV6-1
cdr3_nt: TGTGCCAGCAGCGGACATATAAACACTGAAGCTTTCTTT
cdr3_aa: CASSGHINTEAFF

clone_size: NA
d_call: NA
j_call: TRBJ2-6
v_call: TRBV5-6
cdr3_nt: TGTGCCAGCAGCATAGCCAGGGCCCATGCGACTGGGGCCAACGTCCTGACTTTC
cdr3_aa: CASSIARAHATGANVLTF

clone_size: NA
d_call: NA
j_call: TRBJ2-1
v_call: TRBV11-1
cdr3_nt: TGTGCCAGCAGCTTAGCGCCGGGGAGCTCCTACAATGAGCAGTTCTTC
cdr3_aa: CASSLAPGSSYNEQFF

clone_size: NA
d_call: NA
j_call: TRBJ2-2
v_call: TRBV5-6
cdr3_nt: TGTGCCAGCAGCTTGGCCCTCGATAGTTACACCGGGGAGCTGTTTTTT
cdr3_aa: CASSLALDSYTGELFF

clone_size: NA
d_call: TRBD1
j_call: TRBJ2-7
v_call: TRBV5-6
cdr3_nt: TGTGCCAGCAGCTTGGTCGGCAGGGGGTCCTACGAGCAGTACTTC
cdr3_aa: CASSLVGRGSYEQYF

clone_size: NA
d_call: NA
j_call: TRBJ2-7
v_call: TRBV7-9
cdr3_nt: TGTGCCAGCAGCTTGGAGCGGAGAGAGGACGAGCAGTACTTC
cdr3_aa: CASSLERREDEQYF

clone_size: NA
d_call: NA
j_call: TRBJ2-7
v_call: TRBV9
cdr3_nt: TGTGCCAGCAGCGTAGACTCCGACTACGAGCAGTACTTC
cdr3_aa: CASSVDSDYEQYF

clone_size: NA
d_call: NA
j_call: TRBJ2-7
v_call: TRBV30
cdr3_nt: TGTGCCTGGAGTGATACCTACGAGCAGTACTTC
cdr3_aa: CAWSDTYEQYF

clone_size: NA
d_call: NA
j_call: TRBJ2-3
v_call: TRBV6-1
cdr3_nt: TGTGCCAGCAGTGAAGACGGCGGGGCCGGCTCAGATACGCAGTATTTT
cdr3_aa: CASSEDGGAGSDTQYF

clone_size: NA
d_call: NA
j_call: TRBJ1-2
v_call: TRBV6-1
cdr3_nt: TGTGCCAGCAGCGAAAGTGAGGGGACTAGCTATGGCTACACCTTC
cdr3_aa: CASSESEGTSYGYTF

clone_size: few
d_call: NA
j_call: TRBJ1-3
v_call: TRBV9
cdr3_nt: TGTGCCAGCAGCGTAGACAGTAGCTCTGGAAACACCATATATTTT
cdr3_aa: CASSVDSSSGNTIYF

clone_size: NA
d_call: NA
j_call: TRBJ2-7
v_call: TRBV7-6
cdr3_nt: TGTGCCAGCAGCTCCCACCCAGGAAGGGAGCAGTACTTC
cdr3_aa: CASSSHPGREQYF

clone_size: few
d_call: NA
j_call: TRBJ1-2
v_call: TRBV7-9
cdr3_nt: TGTGCCAGCAGCTTACCGGGGGGCTATGGCTACACCTTC
cdr3_aa: CASSLPGGYGYTF

clone_size: NA
d_call: NA
j_call: TRBJ2-3
v_call: TRBV6-5
cdr3_nt: TGTGCCAGCAGTTACTCAACTGAAGTCACAGATACGCAGTATTTT
cdr3_aa: CASSYSTEVTDTQYF

clone_size: NA
d_call: NA
j_call: TRBJ1-1
v_call: TRBV4-1
cdr3_nt: TGCGCCAGCAGAACGGGAGGTGGACAGTCGTCTGAAGCTTTCTTT
cdr3_aa: CASRTGGGQSSEAFF

clone_size: medium-sized
d_call: NA
j_call: TRBJ2-2
v_call: TRBV27
cdr3_nt: TGTGCCAGCAGTTTACTGACCGGGGAGCTGTTTTTT
cdr3_aa: CASSLLTGELFF

clone_size: NA
d_call: TRBD1
j_call: TRBJ1-6
v_call: TRBV5-4
cdr3_nt: TGTGCCAGCAGCTGGGGACAGGGGAGGGAACCCCTCCACTTT
cdr3_aa: CASSWGQGREPLHF

clone_size: NA
d_call: TRBD1
j_call: TRBJ2-1
v_call: TRBV9
cdr3_nt: TGTGCCAGCAGCGGACGGACAGGGAATGAGCAGTTCTTC
cdr3_aa: CASSGRTGNEQFF

clone_size: NA
d_call: NA
j_call: TRBJ1-2
v_call: TRBV13
cdr3_nt: TGTGCCAGCAGCTCGGGGCGTGGGGGGGCGCGAGGCTACACCTTC
cdr3_aa: CASSSGRGGARGYTF

clone_size: NA
d_call: TRBD2
j_call: TRBJ2-7
v_call: TRBV14
cdr3_nt: TGTGCCAGCAGCCAAGATTGGGGCTTCGGGGGGGAGCAGTACTTC
cdr3_aa: CASSQDWGFGGEQYF

clone_size: NA
d_call: TRBD1
j_call: TRBJ2-1
v_call: TRBV15
cdr3_nt: TGTGCCACCGGAACTTCCGACAGGGGTCGGGTCGATGAGCAGTTCTTC
cdr3_aa: CATGTSDRGRVDEQFF

clone_size: NA
d_call: NA
j_call: TRBJ2-7
v_call: TRBV2
cdr3_nt: TGTGCCAGCGGTTCGGACGAGCAGTACTTC
cdr3_aa: CASGSDEQYF

clone_size: NA
d_call: NA
j_call: TRBJ1-2
v_call: TRBV7-9
cdr3_nt: TGTGCCAGCAGCTTAGGATTTCCAGGGGATGGCTACACCTTC
cdr3_aa: CASSLGFPGDGYTF

clone_size: NA
d_call: NA
j_call: TRBJ2-2
v_call: TRBV11-2
cdr3_nt: TGTGCCAGCAGCTTAGCGTACACCGGGGAGCTGTTTTTT
cdr3_aa: CASSLAYTGELFF

clone_size: NA
d_call: TRBD1
j_call: TRBJ1-5
v_call: TRBV2
cdr3_nt: TGTGCCAGCAGTGACGGGACAGGGGGTCTTCAGCCCCAGCATTTT
cdr3_aa: CASSDGTGGLQPQHF

clone_size: NA
d_call: TRBD2
j_call: TRBJ2-2
v_call: TRBV5-4
cdr3_nt: TGTGCCAGCAGCCCGCGGGAGTACACCGGGGAGCTGTTTTTT
cdr3_aa: CASSPREYTGELFF

clone_size: NA
d_call: TRBD2
j_call: TRBJ2-5
v_call: TRBV9
cdr3_nt: TGTGCCAGCAGCGCTCTTCCGGGACTAGCGGGAGAGGGAGGTGTAGAGACCCAGTACTTC
cdr3_aa: CASSALPGLAGEGGVETQYF